Each of the 11 T cell receptor beta chains below was sequenced from the same sample in a study of T cells after yellow fever vaccination (dated by TCRdb to between 2017 and 2020). Receptors were amplified or captured by 5' RACE. The data were produced on an Illumina HiSeq 2500. TCRdb applied fastp at Q25 and MiXCR to the public reads, then kept only in-frame beta chains. Entries are consolidated by CDR3 protein sequence, retaining the most common genes and DNA. The sample data list about 510,000 distinct CDR3 sequences, and 21% of these were observed just once. The biggest ten clones account for roughly a sixth of the sample. Sample treatment or condition, as interpreted from the label and publication: live attenuated yellow fever vaccine strain. Here the sequenced sample was PBMCs, taken 21 days after the first yellow fever vaccination. The receptors here all came from a man aged 18 to 30 who received the YFV17D yellow fever vaccine.

V usage is TRBV5-1 and J usage is TRBJ2-7, with D possibly TRBD1 on 6 matching bases. The CDR3 has 15 residues. In germline, CDR1 is SGHRS, CDR2 YFSETQ. V shed 6 bases and J shed 2 bases, with 18 bases lying between them. CDR3 nucleotides: TGCGCCAGCACGCCAGGGGCGAGGAGAACCTACGAGCAGTACTTC. Protein: CASTPGARRTYEQYF.

The rearrangement uses TRBV5-6 and TRBJ1-2, with no clear D. The germline V gene has CDR1 SGHDT and CDR2 YYEEEE. This CDR3 comprises 17 residues. V was trimmed by 0 bases and J by 2 bases, leaving 17 bases between them. The CDR3 loop is CASSLVGQLTPNYGYTF. In DNA, the CDR3 is TGTGCCAGCAGCTTGGTAGGTCAGCTAACCCCAAACTATGGCTACACCTTC.

This clonotype was detected a few times. V usage is TRBV3-1 and J usage is TRBJ1-1; no clear D gene. In germline, CDR1 is LGHDT, CDR2 YNNKEL (reference sequence). The CDR3 has 13 amino acids. The ends were cut back, 1 base at V and 11 bases at J, with 14 bases in the middle. The CDR3 sequence is CASSQGGVRVAFF. CDR3 nucleotide sequence: TGTGCCAGCAGCCAAGGGGGTGTTCGGGTCGCTTTCTTT.

V gene TRBV3-1 combines with J gene TRBJ1-6; the D is unclear. The V gene lost 6 bases and the J gene lost 15 bases, with 27 bases spanning the gap. Germline V gives CDR1 LGHDT, CDR2 YNNKEL (reference sequence). This CDR3 has 16 residues. Written as DNA, the CDR3 is TGTGCCAGCAGGCTCACCCTACACACAAGGGAGGGCAACCTCCACTTT. Encoded protein: CASRLTLHTREGNLHF.

Only a few counts were recorded for this clonotype. The chain couples TRBV6-5 to TRBJ1-2; D may be TRBD1 (5 bases). CDR1 MNHEY and CDR2 SVGAGI come from the germline V gene. The V gene lost 0 bases and the J gene lost 7 bases, with 15 bases spanning the gap. This CDR3 has 15 residues. The CDR3 loop reads CASSYSGREGLGYTF. CDR3 nucleotides: TGTGCCAGCAGTTACTCAGGCAGGGAAGGTCTTGGCTACACCTTC.

There are many counts of this clonotype. J is TRBJ1-6 and V is TRBV11-2, with D possibly matching TRBD1 (6 bases). This CDR3 contains 16 residues. Germline V gives CDR1 SGHAT, CDR2 FQNNGV. Trimming removed 2 bases at V and 8 bases at J, with 16 bases between. The CDR3 nucleotides read TGTGCCAGCAGCTTATGGCCGACCTCAGGGGATTCACCCCTCCACTTT. Protein product: CASSLWPTSGDSPLHF.

The chain employs TRBV6-1 and TRBJ2-7, with D tentatively TRBD1 or TRBD2 (6 bases each). This CDR3 is built from 15 residues. V lost 6 bases to trimming and J lost 6 bases, with 21 bases between them. Looked up from germline, CDR1 is MNHNS and CDR2 is SASEGT. This chain's CDR3 is CASREVGGPGLEQYF. CDR3 nucleotides: TGTGCCAGCAGAGAGGTTGGGGGGCCTGGGCTCGAGCAGTACTTC.

The V and J genes are TRBV29-1 and TRBJ1-1, with 7 bases lining up with TRBD1. The trim removed 6 bases at V and 0 bases at J, leaving 10 bases unmatched. Germline V gene data show CDR1 as SQVTM and CDR2 as ANQGSEA. This CDR3 spans 15 amino acids. CDR3 sequence (DNA): TGCAGCGTCGGCGGACAGGTTCACATGAACACTGAAGCTTTCTTT. Protein sequence: CSVGGQVHMNTEAFF.

This clonotype turned up a few times. This rearrangement joins TRBV27 to TRBJ2-7; D perhaps matches TRBD1 (6 bases). From germline, CDR1 is MNHEY and CDR2 SMNVEV (reference sequence). Trimming took 2 bases from V and 2 from J, leaving 13 bases between them. The CDR3 contains 15 residues. The CDR3 DNA sequence: TGTGCCAGCAGTTTACGGGCAGGGGACGCCTACGAGCAGTACTTC. Amino acids: CASSLRAGDAYEQYF.

V usage is TRBV3-1 and J usage is TRBJ2-7; TRBD1 matches at 9 bases. Losses at the gene ends were 1 base for V and 2 bases for J; bases not matched to a gene: 6. Germline lookup yields CDR1 LGHDT and CDR2 YNNKEL (reference sequence). This CDR3 comprises 16 residues. The CDR3 sequence is CASSQAGQGRTYEQYF. The CDR3 DNA follows: TGTGCCAGCAGCCAAGCGGGACAGGGTAGGACCTACGAGCAGTACTTC.

This clonotype was recorded a few times. This chain links TRBV20-1 with TRBJ2-5; D unclear. The CDR3 loop spans 12 amino acids. The germline V and J ends were trimmed by 4 bases and 0 bases, with 6 bases remaining between them. Germline V gives CDR1 DFQATT, CDR2 SNEGSKA (reference sequence). DNA for the CDR3: TGCAGTGCTACGACGGACCAAGAGACCCAGTACTTC. As protein: CSATTDQETQYF.